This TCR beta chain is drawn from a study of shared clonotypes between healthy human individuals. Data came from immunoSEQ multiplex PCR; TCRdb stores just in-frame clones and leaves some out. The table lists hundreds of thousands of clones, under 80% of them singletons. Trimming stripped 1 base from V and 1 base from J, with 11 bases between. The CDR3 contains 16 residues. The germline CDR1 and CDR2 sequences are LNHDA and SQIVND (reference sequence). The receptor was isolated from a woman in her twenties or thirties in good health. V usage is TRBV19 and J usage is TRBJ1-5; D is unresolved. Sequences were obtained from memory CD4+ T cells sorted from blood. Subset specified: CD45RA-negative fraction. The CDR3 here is CASSIGLRESNQPQHF. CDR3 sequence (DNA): TGTGCCAGTAGTATAGGATTAAGGGAGAGCAATCAGCCCCAGCATTTT. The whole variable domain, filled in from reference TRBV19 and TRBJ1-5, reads DGGITQSPKYLFRKEGQNVTLSCEQNLNHDAMYWYRQDPGQGLRLIYYSQIVNDFQKGDIAEGYSVSREKKESFPLTVTSAQKNPTAFYLCASSIGLRESNQPQHFGDGTRLSIL.